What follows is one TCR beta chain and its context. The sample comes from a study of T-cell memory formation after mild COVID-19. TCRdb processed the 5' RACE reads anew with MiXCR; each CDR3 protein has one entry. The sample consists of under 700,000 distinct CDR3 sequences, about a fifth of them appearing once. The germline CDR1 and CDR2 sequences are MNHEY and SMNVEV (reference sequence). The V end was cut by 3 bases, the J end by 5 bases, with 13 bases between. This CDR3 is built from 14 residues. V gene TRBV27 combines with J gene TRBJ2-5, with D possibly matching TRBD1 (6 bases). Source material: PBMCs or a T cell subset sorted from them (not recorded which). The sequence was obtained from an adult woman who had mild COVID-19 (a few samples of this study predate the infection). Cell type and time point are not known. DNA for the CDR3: TGTGCCAGCAGTTTGTTAACAGGGTTGGAGACCCAGTACTTC. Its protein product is CASSLLTGLETQYF.